This note documents a single T cell receptor beta chain sequence. Sequenced by immunoSEQ multiplex PCR; TCRdb stores in-frame clones only, minus some. The sample has 110,000 or so clones, about 85% seen once. This entry belongs to a study of blood T cell repertoires in COVID-19. Per the germline V gene, CDR1 is KGHSH and CDR2 is LQKENI. V trimming: 2 bases; J trimming: 4 bases; junction bases outside the gene matches: 0. The CDR3 has 14 amino acids. Sequencing was performed on peripheral blood. The rearrangement links TRBV18 to TRBJ2-2; TRBD1 matches at 8 bases. This receptor was taken from a human donor in a cohort sampled during active COVID-19. CDR3 loop: CASSPGTGTGELFF. The CDR3 bases are TGTGCCAGCTCACCAGGGACAGGCACCGGGGAGCTGTTTTTT.